This T cell receptor beta chain was sequenced for a study of technical replicates of blood from several donors. V lost 4 bases and J lost 0; bases outside the gene matches: 7. Germline V gene sequence: CDR1 MGHRA, CDR2 YSYEKL. The CDR3 extends over 18 amino acids. TCRdb's copy holds only in-frame clones and misses some; the assay was immunoSEQ multiplex PCR. The table has tens of thousands of clones, approximately 93% seen once. The gene calls are TRBV4-1 and TRBJ2-3; 13 bases fit TRBD2. The clonotype originates from a human donor in good health. The sequenced sample consisted of T cells isolated from PBMCs. Here the CDR3 DNA reads TGCGCCAGCAGCCGAGGACTAGCGGGAGTTTTTAGCACAGATACGCAGTATTTT. Its protein product is CASSRGLAGVFSTDTQYF.